A single T cell receptor beta chain is shown here with its context. CDR1 SGHRS and CDR2 YFSETQ come from the germline V gene. J lost 0 bases, V lost 2 bases, and 10 bases had no gene match. The CDR3 covers 17 residues. Method: immunoSEQ multiplex PCR; TCRdb's copy keeps in-frame clones and lacks some. The data contain 70,000 to 75,000 clones, over 85% of them seen just once; the ten biggest clones take up approximately 2%. The data were taken from a study of T cell changes during pregnancy in multiple sclerosis. The chain carries TRBV5-1 and TRBJ1-2; 7 bases fit TRBD1. This TCR derives from a female donor in good health, enrolled as a control in a pregnancy study. Sequenced material: peripheral blood, taken in the second trimester of pregnancy. In DNA form, the CDR3 reads TGCGCCAGCAGCTTATCACTTGGACAGGTAGCTAACTATGGCTACACCTTC. Protein product: CASSLSLGQVANYGYTF.